A single TCR beta chain is shown here with its context. Its antigen is undetermined. These data come from a study of cytomegalovirus exposure and HLA in healthy donors. Across the whole study: Of several hundred genotyped donors, around 86% grouped in the Caucasian-associated ancestry cluster. Whole-study results and caveats: The dataset shows that most TCR sequences were rare, while some public TCRs occurred in many donors.

Use of 60 Vbeta and 13 Jbeta primers characterized the PCR. Using immunoSEQ multiplex PCR, the repertoire was profiled, and TCRdb retains in-frame clones only, with some absent. The data show 150,000 to 160,000 clones, 70% to 85% seen once. The CDR3 is 17 amino acids. Germline V gene sequence: CDR1 SGHAT, CDR2 FQNNGV. The ends lost 1 base at V and 5 bases at J; junction bases unmatched: 10. Donors in the study were healthy people who gave bone marrow. The rearrangement uses TRBV11-2 and TRBJ2-3, with TRBD2 identical over 9 bases. The TCR was taken from a woman in her forties or fifties in good health and CMV-seropositive. The sequencing sample was made of PBMCs. CDR3 DNA: TGTGCCAGCAGCTTAGGTCGGGCGGGGGGGCAGGGAGATACGCAGTATTTT. This codes for CASSLGRAGGQGDTQYF.